The source of this T cell receptor beta chain is a study of cytomegalovirus exposure and HLA in healthy donors. Study observations and caveats: Later findings reportedly placed an Asian-associated ancestry cluster below the roughly 690-donor mean for N-insertions. Association with HLA alleles at 0.05 false discovery rate was found for 15,000 to 20,000 TCR beta sequences in a later analysis.

V dropped 8 bases and J dropped 7 bases, with 14 bases sitting between them. The germline V gene has CDR1 SNHLY and CDR2 FYNNEI. The CDR3 covers 13 residues. Primers: 60 Vbeta forward and 13 Jbeta reverse. Assay: immunoSEQ multiplex PCR; the TCRdb copy retains only in-frame clones and omits some. The profile shows 150,000 to 200,000 clones, approximately 81% of them singletons. Remarks on this clone: Its antigen is unidentified.

V is TRBV2 and J is TRBJ1-4; no definite D call. Sequenced: PBMCs. The TCR sequence derives from a male donor in good health and CMV-seronegative. The CDR3 DNA follows: TGTGCCAGCCGGGCAGTGGCGGGTGAAAAACTGTTTTTT. Protein: CASRAVAGEKLFF.